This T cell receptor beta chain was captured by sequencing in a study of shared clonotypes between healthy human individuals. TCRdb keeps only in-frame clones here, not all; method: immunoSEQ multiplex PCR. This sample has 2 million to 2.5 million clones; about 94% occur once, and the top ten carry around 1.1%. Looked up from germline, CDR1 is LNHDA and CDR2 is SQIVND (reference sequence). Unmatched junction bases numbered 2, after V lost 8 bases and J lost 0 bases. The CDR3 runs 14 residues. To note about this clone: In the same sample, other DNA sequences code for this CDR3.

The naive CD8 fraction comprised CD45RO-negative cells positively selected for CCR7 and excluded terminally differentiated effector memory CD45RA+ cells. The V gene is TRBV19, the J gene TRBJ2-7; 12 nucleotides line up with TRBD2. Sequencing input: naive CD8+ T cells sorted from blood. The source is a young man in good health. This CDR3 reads CASGTSGSSYEQYF. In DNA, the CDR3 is TGTGCCAGTGGGACTAGCGGGTCCTCCTACGAGCAGTACTTC.